This entry lists 32 T cell receptor beta chains sequenced from one sample in a study of T-cell memory formation after mild COVID-19 (TCRdb year 2021). Library prep was done by 5' RACE. The sequencer was an Illumina NovaSeq 6000. TCRdb trimmed the raw reads at Q25, called clones with MiXCR and kept productive beta chains. Each record represents a unique CDR3 protein, reported with the most common genes and DNA among its rows. A total of some 450,000 distinct CDR3 sequences appear in this sample, 20% of them only once. Of the sample, around 8% is held by the ten largest clones. The sequencing input was PBMCs or a T cell subset sorted from them (not recorded which). The receptor source for this set is an adult woman who had mild COVID-19 (a few samples of this study predate the infection). The sample titles of this study are shuffled in the database, so cell type and time point are left out; the donor was told from shared clones.

The CDR3 is CASSPRARFPGDEQFF. In nucleotides, the CDR3 is TGTGCCAGCAGCCCACGTGCACGCTTTCCTGGCGATGAGCAGTTCTTC. The genes are TRBV12-3 or TRBV12-4 and TRBJ2-1; D uncertain. CDR3 size: 16 residues. V was trimmed by 6 bases and J by 8 bases, leaving 23 bases between them.

A few counts support this clonotype. This chain links TRBV4-1 with TRBJ2-1, with D possibly being TRBD2 (6 bases). Germline values: CDR1 MGHRA, CDR2 YSYEKL. The CDR3 extends over 16 amino acids. V dropped 4 bases and J dropped 0 bases, with 13 bases sitting between them. The CDR3 DNA sequence: TGCGCCAGCAGCCCTGCCATCGGGAGCTCCTACAATGAGCAGTTCTTC. As protein: CASSPAIGSSYNEQFF.

The table lists this clonotype with a few counts. V is TRBV27 and J is TRBJ2-2; 10 positions agree with TRBD2. CDR1 is MNHEY, CDR2 SMNVEV, per germline (reference sequence). After removal of 1 base from V and 6 bases from J, the junction contained 5 bases not matched to a gene. This CDR3 region has 16 residues. CDR3 protein: CASSLLSGGASGELFF. For the CDR3, the DNA is TGTGCCAGCAGTTTATTGAGCGGGGGGGCCTCCGGGGAGCTGTTTTTT.

The chain links TRBV30 to TRBJ1-6; perhaps TRBD1 as D (5 bases). V lost 3 bases, J lost 10 bases, and 13 bases lay in between. Germline-derived CDR1 and CDR2 are GTSNPN and SVGIG (reference sequence). The CDR3 runs to 13 residues. CDR3 sequence (DNA): TGTGCCTGGAGCGGCGGGGGGGAATCACCCCTCCACTTT. It specifies CAWSGGGESPLHF.

This chain links TRBV6-2 or TRBV6-3 with TRBJ2-1; 9 bases are a match to TRBD1. V shed 5 bases, J shed 2 bases, and the junction held 4 bases outside the gene matches. In germline, CDR1 is MNHEY, CDR2 SVGEGT. This CDR3 spans 15 amino acids. The CDR3 reads CASSAGQGPYNEQFF. The CDR3 coding sequence is TGTGCCAGCAGTGCGGGACAGGGCCCCTACAATGAGCAGTTCTTC.

The J gene is TRBJ2-1, the V gene TRBV20-1; D perhaps matches TRBD1 (6 bases). Trimming left V 6 bases short and J 2 bases short, with 14 bases between. Germline V lookup: CDR1 DFQATT, CDR2 SNEGSKA (reference sequence). The length of the CDR3 is 14 residues. DNA for the CDR3: TGCAGTGCCCTCTACGGGGACACCTACAATGAGCAGTTCTTC. Protein product: CSALYGDTYNEQFF.

This sequence joins TRBV12-3 or TRBV12-4 and TRBJ2-7, with 11 bases aligning to TRBD2. CDR3 size: 15 residues. The trim removed 8 bases at V and 11 bases at J, leaving 17 bases unmatched. This CDR3 is CASSVTRASGRLKYF. The CDR3 bases are TGTGCCAGCTCAGTCACAAGAGCTAGCGGGAGGTTGAAGTACTTC.

The V and J genes are TRBV30 and TRBJ1-1, with D unclear. The CDR3 loop spans 13 amino acids. The V end lost 4 bases, the J end lost 2 bases, and 11 bases lay between the germline ends. The germline CDR1 and CDR2 sequences are GTSNPN and SVGIG (reference sequence). DNA of the CDR3: TGTGCCTGGAAGGTCGAAGGAAACACTGAAGCTTTCTTT. This gives the protein CAWKVEGNTEAFF.

The rearrangement links TRBV6-2 or TRBV6-3 to TRBJ2-7; tentatively, D is TRBD1 (7 bases). Looked up from germline, CDR1 is MNHEY and CDR2 is SVGEGT. This CDR3 is 14 amino acids long. The V end lost 7 bases, the J end lost 3 bases, and 16 bases lay between the germline ends. The CDR3 spells CASTRQGGHYEQYF. Here the CDR3 DNA reads TGTGCCAGCACAAGGCAGGGGGGCCACTACGAGCAGTACTTC.

V is TRBV29-1 and J is TRBJ2-7; the D gene could be TRBD1 or TRBD2 (5 bases each). Germline assignment: CDR1 SQVTM and CDR2 ANQGSEA. CDR3 size: 14 residues. The V and J ends lost 2 bases and 1 base respectively, with 12 bases between them. The DNA of the CDR3 is TGCAGCGTTGAATCTGAGGGGCCTTCCTACGAGCAGTACTTC. This codes for CSVESEGPSYEQYF.

V and J are TRBV18 and TRBJ1-5; 8 bases map to TRBD1. The CDR3 extends over 16 amino acids. CDR1 KGHSH and CDR2 LQKENI come from the germline V gene. V dropped 6 bases and J dropped 6; count of bases not matched to a gene: 13. CDR3 residues: CASSNHPPGGLQPQHF. The CDR3 nucleotides read TGTGCCAGCTCCAACCACCCCCCAGGGGGCCTTCAGCCCCAGCATTTT.

The chain joins TRBV6-1 to TRBJ1-2; D ambiguous. This CDR3 has 14 amino acids. Germline values: CDR1 MNHNS, CDR2 SASEGT. V was cut by 10 bases and J by 4 bases, with 19 bases left in between. The CDR3 DNA reads as TGTGCCACCACTCCGGACGGAGGGCCCTATGGCTACACCTTC. This gives the protein CATTPDGGPYGYTF.

This clonotype occurred many times. The rearrangement links TRBV7-2 to TRBJ1-5; 7 bases agree with TRBD1. V lost 1 base and J lost 4; bases outside the gene matches: 4. The CDR3 has 15 residues. CDR1 SGHTA and CDR2 FQGNSA come from the germline V gene. Here the CDR3 reads CASSLDTTGNQPQHF. CDR3 coding DNA: TGTGCCAGCAGCTTAGATACGACAGGGAATCAGCCCCAGCATTTT.

The V call is TRBV4-1, the J call TRBJ2-1; 7 bases map to TRBD2. Germline CDR1 MGHRA, CDR2 YSYEKL. The CDR3 runs 15 residues. V gave up 4 bases and J gave up 6 bases; unmatched junction bases: 9. Here the CDR3 reads CASSPGLGFGNEQFF. CDR3 in DNA: TGCGCCAGCAGCCCCGGACTAGGATTCGGCAATGAGCAGTTCTTC.

The gene calls are TRBV6-5 and TRBJ2-5, with 7 positions matching TRBD1. The CDR3 has 15 residues. The V gene's germline CDR1 is MNHEY and CDR2 SVGAGI. V shed 1 base and J 4 bases; nucleotides not matched to a gene: 6. CDR3 DNA sequence: TGTGCCAGCAGTTACTACAGGGGATTGGGAGAGACCCAGTACTTC. Translation gives CASSYYRGLGETQYF.

This clonotype was counted only a few times. This chain connects TRBV20-1 to TRBJ1-1, with a possible D match to TRBD1 (5 bases). The ends were cut back, 3 bases at V and 7 bases at J, with 12 bases in the middle. This CDR3 comprises 12 residues. The germline CDR1 and CDR2 sequences are DFQATT and SNEGSKA (reference sequence). CDR3 DNA sequence: TGCAGTGCTAGTAGGGGCGATCTTGAAGCTTTCTTT. It codes for CSASRGDLEAFF.

The chain employs TRBV10-3 and TRBJ1-1; 10 nucleotides agree with TRBD1. Germline V gene data show CDR1 as ENHRY and CDR2 as SYGVKD. This CDR3 spans 15 amino acids. Trimming at V came to 10 bases and at J to 1 base, leaving 9 bases not matched to a gene. This CDR3 is CATRTRTGGNTEAFF. In DNA form, the CDR3 reads TGTGCCACCCGAACAAGGACAGGGGGGAACACTGAAGCTTTCTTT.

Only a few counts were recorded for this clonotype. The V gene is TRBV5-1, the J gene TRBJ1-2, with D possibly matching TRBD1 (6 bases). V was clipped by 0 bases and J by 8 bases, with 14 bases between them. Germline V lookup: CDR1 SGHRS, CDR2 YFSETQ. The CDR3 spans 14 residues. CDR3 sequence: CASSLAGGTGGYTF. DNA of the CDR3: TGCGCCAGCAGCTTGGCCGGTGGAACAGGGGGCTACACCTTC. Together with reference TRBV5-1 and TRBJ1-2, the CDR3 gives the full variable domain: KAGVTQTPRYLIKTRGQQVTLSCSPISGHRSVSWYQQTPGQGLQFLFEYFSETQRNKGNFPGRFSGRQFSNSRSEMNVSTLELGDSALYLCASSLAGGTGGYTFGSGTRLTVV.

The rearrangement links TRBV7-3 to TRBJ1-1, with a possible D match to TRBD1 (5 bases). The CDR3 loop spans 15 amino acids. Germline-derived CDR1 and CDR2 are SGHTA and FQGTGA. Trimming stripped 4 bases from V and 4 bases from J, with 16 bases between. The CDR3 region has the DNA TGTGCCAGCAGCTCAATGGGGGGAGGAACCACTGAAGCTTTCTTT. This sequence encodes CASSSMGGGTTEAFF.

This clonotype occurred a few times. The chain combines TRBV7-2 with TRBJ2-5, with 12 bases aligning to TRBD2. In germline, CDR1 is SGHTA, CDR2 FQGNSA. The J segment lost 3 bases and the V segment lost 3 bases, leaving 20 bases of the junction unmatched. This CDR3 is 21 amino acids long. CDR3 residues: CASSFNPSLTSGSVGKETQYF. In nucleotides, the CDR3 is TGTGCCAGCAGCTTTAACCCCTCGTTGACTAGCGGGAGCGTGGGGAAAGAGACCCAGTACTTC.

The gene calls are TRBV4-3 and TRBJ2-7; weak D call: TRBD1 (5 bases). V was shortened by 0 bases and J by 0 bases, with 18 bases between the two germline ends. The germline V gene has CDR1 LGHNA and CDR2 YSLEER. This CDR3 spans 18 amino acids. CDR3 amino acids: CASSQETVGSPLSYEQYF. CDR3 bases: TGCGCCAGCAGCCAAGAGACAGTGGGCTCGCCACTCTCCTACGAGCAGTACTTC.

The J gene is TRBJ2-1, the V gene TRBV29-1; D gene unclear. CDR1 is SQVTM, CDR2 ANQGSEA, per germline. The CDR3 has 14 amino acids. With 1 base removed from V and 3 bases from J, the gap between germline ends came to 10 bases. As DNA, the CDR3 is TGCAGCGTTGAAGGCCAAATACTCTACAATGAGCAGTTCTTC. Its protein is CSVEGQILYNEQFF.

The chain couples TRBV9 to TRBJ2-1, with 9 bases that match TRBD2. In germline, CDR1 is SGDLS, CDR2 YYNGEE. There are 16 residues in the CDR3. Germline trimming cut 4 bases from V and 2 bases from J; bases unmatched to any gene: 7. The CDR3 is CASSIGLAYTYNEQFF. CDR3 coding DNA: TGTGCCAGCAGCATCGGACTAGCGTACACCTACAATGAGCAGTTCTTC.

The chain employs TRBV12-3 or TRBV12-4 and TRBJ2-1; D gene uncertain. This CDR3 has 12 amino acids. Trimming took off 1 base at V and 7 bases at J, with 5 bases between the two ends. CDR3 amino acids: CASSLGWNEQFF. CDR3 coding DNA: TGTGCCAGCAGTTTAGGGTGGAATGAGCAGTTCTTC.

The rearrangement joins TRBV6-5 to TRBJ1-2; maybe TRBD1 (6 bases). Germline V gene data show CDR1 as MNHEY and CDR2 as SVGAGI. V shed 0 bases and J shed 7 bases, with 21 bases lying between them. The CDR3 is made up of 17 amino acids. The CDR3 sequence is CASSYSKVSRGIGGYTF. CDR3 bases: TGTGCCAGCAGTTACTCGAAGGTATCCAGGGGCATCGGTGGCTACACCTTC.

The chain is built from TRBV30 and TRBJ1-2; the match to TRBD1 covers 8 bases. Looked up from germline, CDR1 is GTSNPN and CDR2 is SVGIG (reference sequence). J gave up 4 bases and V 3 bases, and 1 base lay outside the gene matches. The CDR3 covers 12 residues. The CDR3 bases are TGTGCCTGGAGGACAGGGGTCTATGGCTACACCTTC. This codes for CAWRTGVYGYTF.

This clonotype has more than one count but fewer than ten. This chain uses TRBV12-3 or TRBV12-4 with TRBJ2-7, with a weak D call TRBD1 (6 bases). CDR3 length: 14 amino acids. V lost 5 bases and J lost 2, with 13 bases in between. This CDR3 is CASSLRTGTYEQYF. The CDR3 bases are TGTGCCAGCAGTCTTCGAACAGGGACCTACGAGCAGTACTTC.

This chain uses TRBV4-2 with TRBJ2-4; D not resolved. There are 15 residues in the CDR3. Germline V gene lookup returns CDR1 LGHNA and CDR2 YNFKEQ. Deletions cut 0 bases from V and 3 bases from J, with 9 bases between. The CDR3 is CASSQEDRLKNIQYF. The CDR3 nucleotides read TGTGCCAGCAGCCAAGAAGATAGACTCAAAAACATTCAGTACTTC.

V gene TRBV7-6 combines with J gene TRBJ2-1; TRBD1 matches 8 bases. Trimming took 5 bases from V and 8 from J; bases not matched to a gene: 14. The CDR3 extends over 16 amino acids. CDR1 and CDR2 from the germline V gene are SGHVS and FNYEAQ. The CDR3 here is CASSEPGGDEQDEQFF. The DNA of the CDR3 is TGTGCCAGCAGCGAGCCAGGGGGCGATGAGCAAGATGAGCAGTTCTTC.

This clonotype was detected a few times. The chain is built from TRBV12-3 or TRBV12-4 and TRBJ2-1, with TRBD1 identical over 7 bases. The CDR3 is 15 amino acids. The CDR3 sequence is CASLGQSSSYNEQFF. For the CDR3, the DNA is TGTGCTAGCTTGGGACAGTCGAGCTCCTACAATGAGCAGTTCTTC.

About this clonotype: The junction departs from germline at one end; a sequencing error may be responsible. The chain is built from TRBV9 and TRBJ2-1; 9 bases match TRBD2. The CDR3 is 15 residues long. Germline values: CDR1 SGDLS, CDR2 YYNGEE. This CDR3 is CDSSVASGTYNEQFF. CDR3 coding DNA: TGTGACAGCAGCGTAGCTAGCGGGACATACAATGAGCAGTTCTTC.

This clonotype was observed a handful of times. The rearrangement joins TRBV2 to TRBJ1-2; 8 bases fit TRBD1. The V gene's germline CDR1 is SNHLY and CDR2 FYNNEI. The ends lost 5 bases at V and 7 bases at J; junction bases unmatched: 9. This CDR3 region has 14 residues. The CDR3 loop reads CASSPDRGRSGYTF. The CDR3 region has the DNA TGTGCCAGCAGTCCCGACAGGGGACGGAGTGGCTACACCTTC.